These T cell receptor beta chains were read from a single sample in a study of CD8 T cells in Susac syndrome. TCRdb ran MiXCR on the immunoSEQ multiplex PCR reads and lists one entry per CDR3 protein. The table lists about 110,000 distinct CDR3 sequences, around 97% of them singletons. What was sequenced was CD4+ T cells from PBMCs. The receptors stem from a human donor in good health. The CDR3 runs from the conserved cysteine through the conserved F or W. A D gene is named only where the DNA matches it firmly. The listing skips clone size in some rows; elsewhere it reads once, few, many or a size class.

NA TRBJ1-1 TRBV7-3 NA TGTGCCAGCAGCTCCGGGACTCTCCGGACAGTTGAAGCTTTCTTT CASSSGTLRTVEAFF
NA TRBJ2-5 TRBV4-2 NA TGTGCCAGCAGCCAAGAAACTAGCTCCCGGGAGACCCAGTACTTC CASSQETSSRETQYF
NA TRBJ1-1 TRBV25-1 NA TGTGCCAGCAGTGAACCCCCCGGTGGGGGCGAGACTGAAGCTTTCTTT CASSEPPGGGETEAFF
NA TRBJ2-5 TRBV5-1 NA TGCGCCAGCAGCTTGGCCTCTAGCGTAGAGACCCAGTACTTC CASSLASSVETQYF
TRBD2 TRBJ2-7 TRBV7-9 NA TGTGCCAGCAGCTTATCGGGCGGGAGTATCTCCGAGCAGTACTTC CASSLSGGSISEQYF
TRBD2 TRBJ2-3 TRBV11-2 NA TGTGCCAGCAGCTTAAGTCAGCTGGGGACTAGCATAGATACGCAGTATTTT CASSLSQLGTSIDTQYF
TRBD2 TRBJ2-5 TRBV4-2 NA TGTGCCAGCAGCCTATTCGTCGGGACTAGCGGGGGGGAGGAGACCCAGTACTTC CASSLFVGTSGGEETQYF
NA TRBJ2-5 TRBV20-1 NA TGCAGTGCTAGAGTGGGAACCCTTGGGGGTCAAGAGACCCAGTACTTC CSARVGTLGGQETQYF
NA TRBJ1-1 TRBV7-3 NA TGTGCCAGCAGCTTAACGCAGGCAATGAACACTGAAGCTTTCTTT CASSLTQAMNTEAFF
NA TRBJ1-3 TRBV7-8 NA TGTGCCAGCAGCTCAGATCTACGGGGGGGCAGTGGAAACACCATATATTTT CASSSDLRGGSGNTIYF
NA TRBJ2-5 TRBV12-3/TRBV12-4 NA TGTGCCAGCAGTTTGAGGGCGGACGGGGAGACCCAGTACTTC CASSLRADGETQYF
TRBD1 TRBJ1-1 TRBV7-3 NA TGTGCCAGCAGCCTCAAGGGGGCGAGCATTACGAACACTGAAGCTTTCTTT CASSLKGASITNTEAFF
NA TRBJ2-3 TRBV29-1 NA TGCAGCGTTGAAGGGGTGGGTGGTGGCACAGATACGCAGTATTTT CSVEGVGGGTDTQYF
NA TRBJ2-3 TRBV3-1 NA TGTGCCAGCAGCTCACGACAGCGCACAGATACGCAGTATTTT CASSSRQRTDTQYF
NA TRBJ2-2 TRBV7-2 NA TGTGCCAGCAGCTTAAAACAGAGAAACACCGGGGAGCTGTTTTTT CASSLKQRNTGELFF
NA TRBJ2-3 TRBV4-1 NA TGCGCCAGCAGCTTGGGGGTAGATACGCAGTATTTT CASSLGVDTQYF
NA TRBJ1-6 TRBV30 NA TGTGCCTGGAGTGAACCGAGCTCCTATAATTCACCCCTCCACTTT CAWSEPSSYNSPLHF
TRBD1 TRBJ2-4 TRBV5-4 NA TGTGCCAGCAGCTTGCTAAGGACAGGGGGAGAGGACATTCAGTACTTC CASSLLRTGGEDIQYF
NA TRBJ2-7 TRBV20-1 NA TGCAGTGCTAGACTCGGCGGCCTCTACGAGCAGTACTTC CSARLGGLYEQYF
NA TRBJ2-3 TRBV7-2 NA TGTGCCAGCAGCTTACGGCTAGGCGGGTTTAGCACAGATACGCAGTATTTT CASSLRLGGFSTDTQYF
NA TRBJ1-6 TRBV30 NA TGTGCCTGGAGTGCGGGACGAGGGAGGCGGCTTAATTCACCCCTCCACTTT CAWSAGRGRRLNSPLHF
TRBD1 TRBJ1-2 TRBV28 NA TGTGCCAGCAGCCCACGGACCGGGACAGGGGCTATCGGCTACACCTTC CASSPRTGTGAIGYTF
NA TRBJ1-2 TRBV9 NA TGTGCCAGCAGCCCTTCTAGGCTCAGGGCGGATGGCTACACCTTC CASSPSRLRADGYTF
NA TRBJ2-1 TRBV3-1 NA TGTGCCAGCAGCCACACTTCCTCCTACAATGAGCAGTTCTTC CASSHTSSYNEQFF
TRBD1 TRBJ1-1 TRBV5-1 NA TGCGCCAGCAGCTCGGACAGGGCCAACACTGAAGCTTTCTTT CASSSDRANTEAFF
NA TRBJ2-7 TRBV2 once TGTGCCAGCAGTGTCGAGGAGGGCCACGAGCAGTACTTC CASSVEEGHEQYF
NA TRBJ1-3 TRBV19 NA TGTGCCAGTAGGATGCCGAGGACAGCGGGCTCTGGAAACACCATATATTTT CASRMPRTAGSGNTIYF